This T cell receptor (beta chain) was sequenced in a study of OX40 agonist ivuxolimab in advanced cancers. CDR3 length equals 13 residues. V shed 8 bases and J shed 9 bases, with 16 bases lying between them. CDR1 and CDR2 from the germline V gene are MNHNS and SASEGT. The table came from immunoSEQ multiplex PCR; TCRdb's copy has only in-frame clones and leaves some out. The sample records about 49,000 clones, approximately 79% being singletons. The clonotype comes from an adult with an advanced solid tumor such as melanoma, head and neck, liver or kidney cancer. This chain links TRBV6-1 with TRBJ2-2, with TRBD2 as a possible D gene (5 bases). The source was CD4+ or CD8+ T cells sorted from blood, collected in a trial of the OX40 agonist ivuxolimab. The CDR3 here is CASGRDGSRELFF. The CDR3 nucleotides read TGTGCCAGCGGACGGGATGGGTCCCGGGAGCTGTTTTTT.